This T cell receptor beta chain appears in the sequencing data of a study of blood T cells in healthy people across ages (dated by TCRdb to about 2015). Regarding the study in general: In model experiments, template switching captured roughly one uniquely barcoded TCR beta cDNA molecule for every two T cells. The donors were split into four age groups: young (average about 15 years), middle-aged (more than 35), aged (approximately 60) and long-lived (roughly 77). Using the same blood draw, the study looked at two additional independent replicas of 1 million unique cDNA reads for two donors, one aged 18 to 30 and the other aged 80 or older. The study measured age-related changes in TCR beta repertoire diversity using deep sequencing normalized with unique cDNA molecular identifiers. Donors of different ages were randomly distributed across sequencing lanes to avoid experimental bias. Study-wide findings and limitations: Observed TCR beta diversity per million T cells fell roughly linearly with age, and a significant reduction was already apparent by age around 40. Observed TCR beta diversity correlated strongly with the percentage of naive T cells measured by flow cytometry. The CMV infection status of donors was not known, potentially confounding age-related changes in expanded clonotypes. Because profiling used bulk unsorted PBMCs, naive and antigen-experienced compartments could not be compared conclusively. The long-lived group showed more naive CD4+ T cells, fewer expanded clones and increased TCR diversity than the aged group, suggesting age selection. Estimates of total diversity based on one million sequenced T cells were regarded as lower bounds and as underestimates.

The library was made by 5' RACE. Sequenced using an Illumina HiSeq 2500. The second PCR ran for roughly 7 to 12 cycles and used a J-beta primer mix along with a sample-barcoded 5' primer. Each TCR beta cDNA molecule received a unique molecular identifier from a template-switch 5' adaptor carrying 12 random nucleotides. Each sample yielded at least 2.5 million CDR3-containing paired-end reads. All of the RNA was converted into first-strand cDNA using the Mint cDNA synthesis kit, with a TRBC-specific oligonucleotide serving as the primer. Following uracil-DNA glycosylase treatment, all cDNA underwent a first 18-cycle PCR with the universal primers M1SS and BC2_uni_R. On the authors' methods: For normalization, 1 million high-quality reads were randomly selected from each sample, with every read carrying a distinct molecular identifier. Reads with shared molecular identifiers were discarded instead of being binned into consensus sequences. MiTCR, run with a Q25 quality threshold and the strictest error-elimination algorithm, handled CDR3 identification, clonotype clustering and error correction. Lower-bound total TCR beta diversity was estimated with a nonparametric unseen species model using Euler transformation. TCRdb passed the public sequencing reads through fastp at Q25 and MiXCR, retaining productive beta sequences. Rows with a matching CDR3 protein are joined into one entry that keeps the most common DNA and genes. Here the V and J calls rest on TCRdb's processing, not on the authors' analysis. This sample is represented by hundreds of thousands of distinct CDR3 sequences; approximately 50% of them were singletons. In total, the top ten clones hold 30% to 35% of the sample.

In regard to this clonotype: Its cognate antigen has yet to be identified. Per-base qualities were not stored, and no clone one base away is much larger.

CDR1 and CDR2 were assigned from the germline V gene as SGHRS and YFSETQ. Measured from the cysteine to the phenylalanine, the CDR3 is 14 residues long. The retained sequence is limited to the CDR3, 42 bases, with the frame set at the first base. Here V drops 0 bases and J drops 3 bases, and the junction holds 3 bases not matched to any gene. The donors were some 39 Caucasian individuals from Russia, aged roughly 6 to 95 years, who were systemically healthy. Approximately 10 milliliters of peripheral blood were collected from each donor into EDTA-treated Vacutainer tubes. Ficoll-Paque density-gradient centrifugation was used to isolate PBMCs, with at least 6 million per sample. Trizol reagent was used to extract total RNA from the PBMCs, yielding at least 5.5 micrograms per sample. For every donor, an aliquot of PBMCs went through flow cytometry to measure the percentages of naive CD45RAhigh/CD27high T cells.

The sequenced sample was blood. The origin of this receptor is a woman aged 60-70 years in good health. The sequence links TRBV5-1 to TRBJ2-7; TRBD1 aligns with 7 central bases. The bases are TGCGCCAGCAGCTTGGCCGGGACAGACTACGAGCAGTACTTC. Protein translation: CASSLAGTDYEQYF.